The present TCR beta chain was sequenced within a study of breast tumors, draining lymph nodes, adjacent tissues (dated by TCRdb to between 2015 and 2016). For the wider study: The study compared TCR beta repertoires across tumor, adjacent nontumor tissue and axillary lymph nodes from breast cancer patients. The study aimed to assess the relationships and possible T-cell exchange between tumor, surrounding tissue and draining lymph node repertoires in human breast cancer. Summary of the overall study and its limitations: Rather than being directly demonstrated, the conclusion that tumor T cells originate in lymph nodes was presented as consistent with a hypothesis. The similarity between tumor and nontumor tissue repertoires was significantly greater in luminal-like breast cancer than in basal-like breast cancer. Tumors showed preferential V and J gene usage, and their T-cell repertoire diversity fell below that of lymph nodes yet above that of nontumor tissue. A scenario in which most tumor T cells derive from the lymph node and then expand within tumor tissue was judged to be consistent with the data.

The run used an Illumina HiSeq 2000. TCR beta chain libraries were generated by multiplex PCR amplification. The amplified TCR beta chain products were analyzed by high-throughput sequencing. The public reads were run again by TCRdb, first through fastp at Q25 and then through MiXCR, and only productive beta chains were kept. Identical CDR3 proteins give one entry, which carries the most common genes and DNA. The table for this sample lists over 100,000 distinct CDR3 sequences; 20% to 25% of them were counted only once. Roughly 2.7% of the sample rests with the top ten. The lymph node samples were taken from the axillary draining lymph nodes of breast cancer patients. The germline V gene yields SNHLY for CDR1 and FYNNEI for CDR2. Clipping removes 2 bases from V and 4 bases from J, with 6 as the unmatched junction base count. CDR3 length: 16 amino acids, cysteine to phenylalanine. Just CDR3 DNA is preserved here, 48 bases in frame from base 1.

This clonotype was detected ten times or more. No cognate antigen has been identified for it. Base quality data are lacking; no much larger clone is found one base away. The specimen sequenced was axillary lymph node tissue. This sequence originates from a female donor with breast cancer. Some clones in this sample may be carry-over from other donors' samples. Recombination connected TRBV2 to TRBJ2-1; 9 of the junction bases match TRBD2. Here is the DNA: TGTGCCAGCAGTGAAAGGGGACTAGCTGGATACAATGAGCAGTTCTTC. Protein translation: CASSERGLAGYNEQFF.